This record concerns one T cell receptor beta chain sequence. The antigen is unknown. Profiling relied on immunoSEQ multiplex PCR, and the TCRdb table lists in-frame clones only, not all of them. The sample consists of about 30,000 clones, 94% of them appearing once. This entry is derived from a study of lymphopenia after photon versus proton radiotherapy. Findings and limits, study-wide: Authors raise, but do not show, better survival with proton therapy. After lymphocyte nadir, photon-treated repertoires showed oligoclonal expansion, especially CD8+ Temra.

The junction had 2 bases not matched to a gene; V was cut back by 3 bases and J by 6 bases. This CDR3 has 14 residues. The germline gives CDR1 KGHSH, CDR2 LQKENI. The chain carries TRBV18 and TRBJ1-4; 9 bases are shared with TRBD1. The sample in question was peripheral blood, obtained from a patient treated with photon-based radiotherapy. The receptor was isolated from a woman between 45 and 60 years old with cholangiocarcinoma. CDR3 nucleotide sequence: TGTGCCAGCTCACCCCGACAGGGGGATGAAAAACTGTTTTTT. It is translated as CASSPRQGDEKLFF. The variable domain in full, completed from reference TRBV18 and TRBJ1-4, reads NAGVMQNPRHLVRRRGQEARLRCSPMKGHSHVYWYRQLPEEGLKFMVYLQKENIIDESGMPKERFSAEFPKEGPSILRIQQVVRGDSAAYFCASSPRQGDEKLFFGSGTQLSVL.